The 9 T cell receptor beta chains below all came from one sample that was sequenced in a study of blood T cells in healthy people across ages. It was with a sample-barcoded 5' primer and a J-beta primer mix that a second PCR of roughly 6 to 12 cycles was run. TCRdb passed the 5' RACE reads through MiXCR, listing each CDR3 protein once. The sample contains 850,000 or so distinct CDR3 sequences, 29% of which appear only once. Sequenced: blood. The receptors originated from a woman older than 75 in good health.

This clonotype showed up just a few times. The gene calls are TRBV12-3 or TRBV12-4 and TRBJ2-2; tentative D call: TRBD2 (5 bases). The CDR3 length is 15 residues. The V end was cut by 2 bases, the J end by 3 bases, with 10 bases between. CDR3 protein: CASSLRLGDTGELFF. CDR3 bases: TGTGCCAGCAGTTTACGCCTCGGGGACACCGGGGAGCTGTTTTTT.

This clonotype has more than one count but fewer than ten. The chain has TRBV11-2 and TRBJ2-5; D unresolved. Germline V gives CDR1 SGHAT, CDR2 FQNNGV. V was shortened by 5 bases and J by 3 bases, with 7 bases between the two germline ends. CDR3 length: 12 residues. Here the CDR3 reads CASSRFEETQYF. CDR3 nucleotides: TGTGCCAGCAGCCGATTTGAAGAGACCCAGTACTTC.

The chain links TRBV19 to TRBJ1-5; D is possibly TRBD1 (6 bases). CDR3 length: 12 amino acids. The germline V gene encodes CDR1 LNHDA and CDR2 SQIVND (reference sequence). Trimming removed 3 bases at V and 9 bases at J, with 9 bases between. As DNA, the CDR3 is TGTGCCAGTAGTATGATACAGGGGCCCCAGCATTTT. Its translation: CASSMIQGPQHF.

This clonotype was observed at least ten times. The CDR3 spells CASSLGEQRGETQYF. For the CDR3, the DNA is TGTGCCAGCAGCTTAGGGGAGCAGCGGGGAGAGACCCAGTACTTC. The chain has TRBV7-9 and TRBJ2-5, with 7 bases lining up with TRBD2. The germline gives CDR1 SEHNR, CDR2 FQNEAQ (reference sequence). Unmatched junction bases numbered 6, after V lost 1 base and J lost 4 bases. The CDR3 is 15 amino acids.

The V gene is TRBV7-8, the J gene TRBJ2-7; 9 nucleotides align to TRBD1. Judging by the DNA end, TRBJ2-5 fits better; the J call may be wrong. The length of the CDR3 is 16 residues. Germline V gene lookup returns CDR1 SGHVS and CDR2 FQNEAQ. For the CDR3, the DNA is TGTGCCAGCAGCTTCGGACAGGGGAAGGTCTGGGAGACCCAGTACTTC. The encoded protein is CASSFGQGKVWETQYF.

This clonotype was picked up many times. The chain recombines TRBV4-3 with TRBJ2-4; TRBD1 might be the D (6 bases). Trimming took 0 bases from V and 3 from J, leaving 12 bases between them. The CDR3 is 16 amino acids. Looked up from germline, CDR1 is LGHNA and CDR2 is YSLEER. CDR3 bases: TGCGCCAGCAGCCAAGATCAGGGGATGGGCAAAAACATTCAGTACTTC. It yields the protein CASSQDQGMGKNIQYF.

This clonotype was observed once. This clone may be a read error of a much larger clone one base away. This rearrangement joins TRBV6-6 to TRBJ2-7; D ambiguous. The CDR3 is 13 residues long. Germline V gene data show CDR1 as MNHNY and CDR2 as SVGAGI (reference sequence). V gave up 2 bases and J gave up 3 bases, with 8 bases separating them. The CDR3 loop is CASSYTDGYEQYV. The CDR3 DNA reads TGTGCCAGCAGTTACACGGATGGCTACGAGCAGTACGTC.

In regard to this clonotype: A much more abundant neighbour one base away suggests this may be a read error. The chain is built from TRBV5-6 and TRBJ2-1; TRBD1 matches at 7 bases. Judging by the DNA end, TRBJ2-7 fits better; the J call may be wrong. The CDR3 length is 16 residues. Germline loops: CDR1 SGHDT, CDR2 YYEEEE. The CDR3 coding sequence is TGTGCCAGCAGCCGTTTGGGGACAGACATCTACAATGAGCAGTACTTC. Translation: CASSRLGTDIYNEQYF.

This clonotype was observed at least ten times. This chain links TRBV7-9 with TRBJ2-5, with 10 bases that match TRBD2. Germline-derived CDR1 and CDR2 are SEHNR and FQNEAQ (reference sequence). The CDR3 consists of 16 residues. The V segment lost 5 bases and the J segment 2 bases; nucleotides outside the gene matches: 8. In DNA, the CDR3 is TGTGCCAGCAGCCCCAACCCAGCGGGGGGGCAAGAGACCCAGTACTTC. Protein sequence: CASSPNPAGGQETQYF.